The rows below give T cell receptor beta chains drawn from one sample of a study of CD8+CD57+ T cells in acquired aplastic anemia. From the reads, TCRdb called clonotypes with MiXCR, one entry per CDR3 protein. The table includes roughly 150,000 distinct CDR3 sequences, roughly 48% detected once. Material for sequencing was sorted CD4+, CD8+, or CD8+CD57+ T cells (not recorded which) from PBMCs. Source of these receptors: a human donor in good health. Both conserved end residues are part of each CDR3. The D gene is left open where the match is weak. Where a row states a size, it is once, few, many or the class of an expanded clone; other rows omit it.

V gene: TRBV27; clone size: few; J gene: TRBJ2-7; D gene: -; CDR3 DNA: TGTGCCAGCAGTTTAAGGCTCACCACCTACGAGCAGTACTTC; CDR3 protein: CASSLRLTTYEQYF
V gene: TRBV20-1; clone size: few; J gene: TRBJ1-2; D gene: -; CDR3 DNA: TGCAGTGCCGCGGGAACGGATCGGCGGGATGGCTACACCTTC; CDR3 protein: CSAAGTDRRDGYTF
V gene: TRBV20-1; clone size: many; J gene: TRBJ1-2; D gene: TRBD1; CDR3 DNA: TGCAGTGCTCCACAGGGGCTCGGCTATGGCTACACCTTC; CDR3 protein: CSAPQGLGYGYTF
V gene: TRBV11-2; clone size: once; J gene: TRBJ2-3; D gene: TRBD2; CDR3 DNA: TGTGTCAGCAGCTTCAGGACTAGCGATACAGATACGCAGTATTTT; CDR3 protein: CVSSFRTSDTDTQYF
V gene: TRBV11-1; clone size: -; J gene: TRBJ1-5; D gene: -; CDR3 DNA: TGTGCCAGCAGCCGAGATATGTGGGGCGTAACGGATCAGCCCCAGCATTTT; CDR3 protein: CASSRDMWGVTDQPQHF
V gene: TRBV24-1; clone size: -; J gene: TRBJ2-7; D gene: -; CDR3 DNA: TGTGCCACCAGTGATCCCTCGGACCTAGGGGGCGAGCAGTACTTC; CDR3 protein: CATSDPSDLGGEQYF
V gene: TRBV24-1; clone size: few; J gene: TRBJ2-7; D gene: TRBD2; CDR3 DNA: TGTGCCACTTCGGGGGGCTACGAGCAGTACTTC; CDR3 protein: CATSGGYEQYF
V gene: TRBV4-2; clone size: -; J gene: TRBJ2-3; D gene: TRBD2; CDR3 DNA: TGTGCCAGCAGCAACCCGGGACTAGCGGGTCTAAGCACAGATACGCAGTATTTT; CDR3 protein: CASSNPGLAGLSTDTQYF
V gene: TRBV7-2; clone size: -; J gene: TRBJ1-2; D gene: TRBD1; CDR3 DNA: TGTGCCAGCAGCTTAGACGGGACAGGGGGCGGTTACACCTTC; CDR3 protein: CASSLDGTGGGYTF
V gene: TRBV10-2; clone size: -; J gene: TRBJ2-3; D gene: TRBD1; CDR3 DNA: TGCGCCAGCAGTGAGACCCGAACAGGGGTCGGGACAGATACGCAGTATTTT; CDR3 protein: CASSETRTGVGTDTQYF
V gene: TRBV10-3; clone size: many; J gene: TRBJ2-2; D gene: TRBD1; CDR3 DNA: TGTGCCATCAGCAGACAGGGGGCCGCTGCGGGTGCCGGGGAGCTGTTTTTT; CDR3 protein: CAISRQGAAAGAGELFF
V gene: TRBV10-2; clone size: many; J gene: TRBJ2-1; D gene: TRBD2; CDR3 DNA: TGCGCCAGCAGTCAACTAGCGTACTCCTACAATGAGCAGTTCTTC; CDR3 protein: CASSQLAYSYNEQFF
V gene: TRBV19; clone size: -; J gene: TRBJ2-2; D gene: TRBD1; CDR3 DNA: TGTGCCACGGACAGGGGGCGAGAGACCGGGGAGCTGTTTTTT; CDR3 protein: CATDRGRETGELFF
V gene: TRBV5-1; clone size: many; J gene: TRBJ1-3; D gene: -; CDR3 DNA: TGCGCCAGCAGCCTGGAACCTAGAAACACCATATATTTT; CDR3 protein: CASSLEPRNTIYF
V gene: TRBV19; clone size: many; J gene: TRBJ2-1; D gene: -; CDR3 DNA: TGTGCCAGTAGTATGAGCAGCAATGGGTACAATGAGCAGTTCTTC; CDR3 protein: CASSMSSNGYNEQFF
V gene: TRBV15; clone size: -; J gene: TRBJ2-7; D gene: TRBD2; CDR3 DNA: TGTGCCACCAGCAGAGTAGCGGGGGCCCCCTACGAGCAGTACTTC; CDR3 protein: CATSRVAGAPYEQYF